What follows is one TCR beta chain and its context. Its antigen is unknown. The CDR3 runs to 13 residues. Germline V CDR1 and CDR2: KGHSH, LQKENI. Trimming took off 2 bases at V and 2 bases at J, with 6 bases between the two ends. The sample originates from a study of CD8+ T cells in alopecia areata. Study-wide points: The link between baseline CD8+ expansion and response remains uncertain with one nonresponder. Unlike in mice, where it was clearer, TCR sharing across patients was less clear, possibly HLA-related. Numerous expanded lesional clones remained in scalp and blood during tofacitinib.

Noted treatment: oral pan-JAK inhibitor, 5-10 mg twice daily. Alopecia areata patients provided lesional scalp punch biopsies and peripheral blood. Investigators isolated RNA and reverse transcribed it into cDNA to act as the sequencing template. Repertoires were generated with immunoSEQ multiplex PCR, while TCRdb's copy carries only in-frame clones and drops some. The sample carries about 120,000 clones, around 58% recorded once. This chain links TRBV18 with TRBJ1-1; D might be TRBD1 (5 bases). This receptor was taken from a human donor with alopecia areata. Material: CD8+ T cells sorted from blood, obtained at week 4, from a patient treated with tofacitinib. This chain's CDR3 is CASSPGGNTEAFF. CDR3 coding DNA: TGTGCCAGCTCACCAGGGGGAAACACTGAAGCTTTCTTT.